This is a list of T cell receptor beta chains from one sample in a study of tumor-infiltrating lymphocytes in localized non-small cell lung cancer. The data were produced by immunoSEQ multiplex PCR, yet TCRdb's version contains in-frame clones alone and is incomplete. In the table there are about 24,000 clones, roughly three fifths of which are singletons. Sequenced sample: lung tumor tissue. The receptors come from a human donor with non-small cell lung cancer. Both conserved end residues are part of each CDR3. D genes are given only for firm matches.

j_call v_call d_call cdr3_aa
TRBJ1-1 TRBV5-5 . CASSLRGLGTEAFF
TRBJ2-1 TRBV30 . CAWGIRGGQFF
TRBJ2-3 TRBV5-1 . CASSPATATDTQYF
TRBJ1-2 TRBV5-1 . CASSLETAGGGYTF
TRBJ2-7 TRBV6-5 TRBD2 CASSFGTSGNSYEQYF
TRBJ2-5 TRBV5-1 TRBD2 CASSFAREGAETQYF
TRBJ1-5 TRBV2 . CASSRDSNQPQHF
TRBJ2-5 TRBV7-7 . CASSLGLQETQYF
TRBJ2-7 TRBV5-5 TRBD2 CASSTGLAAYEQYF
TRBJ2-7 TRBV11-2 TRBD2 CASSFDGREQYF
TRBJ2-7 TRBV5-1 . CASSFGGTATYEQYF
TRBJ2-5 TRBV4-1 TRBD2 CASSQWGTSGSKETQYF
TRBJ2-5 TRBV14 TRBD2 CASSQGAGGGETQYF
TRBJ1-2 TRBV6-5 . CASRPTFVGTYGYTF
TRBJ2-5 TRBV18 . CASSRSIQETQYF
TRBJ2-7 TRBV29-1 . CSVDSGGLTGEQYF
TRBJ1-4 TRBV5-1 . CASSPGTEKLFF
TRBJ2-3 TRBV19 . CASMGDTQYF
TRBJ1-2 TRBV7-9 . CASSTSGANYGYTF
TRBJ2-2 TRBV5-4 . CASRVSFGELFF
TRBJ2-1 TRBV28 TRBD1 CASSFGSGTGVNEQFF
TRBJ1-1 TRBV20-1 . CSAERKGEAFF
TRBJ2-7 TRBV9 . CASSVTGTGTYEQYF
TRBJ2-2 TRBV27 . CASRKQESTGELFF
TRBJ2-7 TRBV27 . CASSLREGTGPYEQYF
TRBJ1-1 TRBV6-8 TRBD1 CASSYPRWGRGRNTEAFF
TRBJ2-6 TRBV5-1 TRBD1 CASSRRTGDLTGANVLTF
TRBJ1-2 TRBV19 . CASSRQLYGYTF
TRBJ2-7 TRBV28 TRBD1 CASSLLQTGDYEQYF